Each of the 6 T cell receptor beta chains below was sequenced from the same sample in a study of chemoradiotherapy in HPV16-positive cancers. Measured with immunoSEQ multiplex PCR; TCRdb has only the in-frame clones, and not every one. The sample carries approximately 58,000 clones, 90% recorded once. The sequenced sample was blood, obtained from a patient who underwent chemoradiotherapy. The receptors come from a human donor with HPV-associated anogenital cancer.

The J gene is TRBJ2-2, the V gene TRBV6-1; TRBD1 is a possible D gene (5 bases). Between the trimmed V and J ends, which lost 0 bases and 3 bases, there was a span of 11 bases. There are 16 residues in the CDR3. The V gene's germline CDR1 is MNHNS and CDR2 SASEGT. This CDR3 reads CASSEADKFYTGELFF. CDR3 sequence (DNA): TGTGCCAGCAGTGAAGCGGACAAGTTCTACACCGGGGAGCTGTTTTTT.

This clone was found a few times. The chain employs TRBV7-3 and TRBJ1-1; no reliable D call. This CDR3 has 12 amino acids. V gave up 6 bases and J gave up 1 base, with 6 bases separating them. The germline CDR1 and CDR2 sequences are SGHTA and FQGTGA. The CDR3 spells CASSPRNTEAFF. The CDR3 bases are TGTGCCAGCAGTCCCAGGAACACTGAAGCTTTCTTT.

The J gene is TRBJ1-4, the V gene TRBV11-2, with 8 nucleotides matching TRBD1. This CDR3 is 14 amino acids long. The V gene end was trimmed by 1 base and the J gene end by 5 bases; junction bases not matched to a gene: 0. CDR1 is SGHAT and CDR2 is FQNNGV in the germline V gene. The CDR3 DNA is TGTGCCAGCAGCTTAGGGACAGGGAATGAAAAACTGTTTTTT. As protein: CASSLGTGNEKLFF.

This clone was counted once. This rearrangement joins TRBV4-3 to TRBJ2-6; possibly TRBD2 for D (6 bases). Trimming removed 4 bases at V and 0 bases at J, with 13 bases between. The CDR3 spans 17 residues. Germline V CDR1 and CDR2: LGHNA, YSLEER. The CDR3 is CASSPGLLTSGANVLTF. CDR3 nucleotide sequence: TGCGCCAGCAGCCCGGGACTCCTGACCTCTGGGGCCAACGTCCTGACTTTC.

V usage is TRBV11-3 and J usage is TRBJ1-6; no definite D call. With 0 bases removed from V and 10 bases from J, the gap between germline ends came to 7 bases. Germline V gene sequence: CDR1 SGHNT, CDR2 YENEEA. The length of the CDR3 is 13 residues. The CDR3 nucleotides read TGTGCCAGCAGCTTAGATCAGGCCTCACCCCTCCACTTT. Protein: CASSLDQASPLHF.

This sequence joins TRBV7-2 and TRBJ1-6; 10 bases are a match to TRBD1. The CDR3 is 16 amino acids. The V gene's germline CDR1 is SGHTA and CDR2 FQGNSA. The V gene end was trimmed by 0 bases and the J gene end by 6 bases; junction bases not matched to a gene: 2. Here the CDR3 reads CASSLATGGLNSPLHF. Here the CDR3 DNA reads TGTGCCAGCAGCTTAGCGACAGGGGGCCTTAATTCACCCCTCCACTTT.